The rows below give T cell receptor beta chains drawn from one sample of a study of early T cells in non-severe SARS-CoV-2 infection. TCRdb itself ran the 5' RACE reads through MiXCR, one entry per CDR3 protein. The table lists 80,000 or so distinct CDR3 sequences, about 10% of them singletons, with more than 10% in the top ten. The specimen comprised whole blood, sampled at baseline. Receptors were obtained from an adult who was a healthcare worker with PCR-confirmed SARS-CoV-2 infection or an uninfected control (not recorded which). CDR3s include the opening cysteine and the closing phenylalanine or tryptophan. D genes are given only for firm matches. Size values are once, few and many counts, or a class for expanded clones, and some rows have none.

J gene | clone size | D gene | V gene | CDR3 protein | CDR3 DNA
TRBJ1-1 | - | - | TRBV3-1 | CASSQSVLELEVFF | TGTGCCAGCAGCCAATCTGTATTAGAACTTGAAGTTTTCTTT
TRBJ2-1 | - | - | TRBV5-3 | CARSLGGDSYNEQFF | TGTGCCAGAAGCTTGGGTGGCGACTCCTACAATGAGCAGTTCTTC
TRBJ2-2 | few | - | TRBV29-1 | CSVEGETGELFF | TGCAGCGTTGAGGGGGAGACCGGGGAGCTGTTTTTT
TRBJ2-7 | - | TRBD1 | TRBV10-3 | CAITGTGDIHEQYF | TGTGCCATCACCGGGACAGGGGACATCCACGAGCAGTACTTC
TRBJ2-3 | once | - | TRBV5-1 | CASRTGVDTDTQYF | TGCGCCAGCAGGACGGGGGTGGACACAGATACGCAGTATTTT
TRBJ2-1 | few | - | TRBV7-9 | CASSLGLLFEQFF | TGTGCCAGCAGCTTAGGACTTCTTTTTGAGCAGTTCTTC
TRBJ1-1 | - | - | TRBV3-1 | CASSPQSIDGEAFF | TGTGCCAGCAGCCCGCAGAGTATCGACGGGGAAGCTTTCTTT
TRBJ2-2 | many | - | TRBV7-9 | CASSPVQYSGELFF | TGTGCCAGCAGCCCCGTCCAATACAGCGGGGAGCTGTTTTTT
TRBJ2-3 | few | - | TRBV29-1 | CSVVVTAALTDTQYF | TGCAGCGTTGTCGTTACGGCGGCACTTACAGATACGCAGTATTTT
TRBJ2-3 | few | - | TRBV9 | CASSATLAGFTDTQYF | TGTGCCAGCAGCGCCACCCTGGCGGGGTTCACGGATACGCAGTATTTT
TRBJ2-4 | few | - | TRBV11-2 | CASRFSSFRPGHPKPDIQYF | TGTGCCAGCAGATTTTCATCCTTCCGCCCGGGACACCCGAAACCGGACATTCAGTACTTC
TRBJ2-3 | - | - | TRBV6-2/TRBV6-3 | CANPYPPITDTQYF | TGTGCCAACCCCTACCCCCCCATCACAGATACGCAGTATTTT
TRBJ1-2 | - | - | TRBV6-5 | CASSQMGTKGGYTF | TGTGCCAGCAGCCAGATGGGGACAAAGGGTGGCTACACCTTC
TRBJ2-7 | - | TRBD2 | TRBV3-1 | CASSSGTSGAYEQYF | TGTGCCAGCAGCTCCGGGACTAGCGGGGCTTACGAGCAGTACTTC
TRBJ1-4 | - | TRBD1 | TRBV28 | CASSHRGGRKLFF | TGTGCCAGCAGTCACAGGGGCGGTAGAAAACTGTTTTTT
TRBJ2-2 | - | - | TRBV20-1 | CSARANRVSGELFF | TGCAGTGCTAGAGCGAACAGGGTATCGGGGGAGCTGTTTTTT
TRBJ2-7 | - | - | TRBV6-2/TRBV6-3 | CASRTQGPYEQYF | TGTGCCAGCAGGACACAGGGACCCTACGAGCAGTACTTC
TRBJ2-1 | - | TRBD2 | TRBV10-3 | CAISEWLAGGRNNEQFF | TGTGCCATCAGTGAGTGGCTAGCGGGGGGCCGAAACAATGAGCAGTTCTTC
TRBJ1-5 | - | - | TRBV6-6 | CASTGTDSNQPQHF | TGTGCCAGCACCGGGACGGATAGCAATCAGCCCCAGCATTTT
TRBJ1-4 | - | - | TRBV9 | CASSEDSLNEKLFF | TGTGCCAGCAGCGAGGACAGCCTTAATGAAAAACTGTTTTTT
TRBJ2-3 | - | - | TRBV12-3/TRBV12-4 | CASSQVRAPLGDTQYF | TGTGCCAGCAGTCAAGTTCGGGCCCCGCTGGGGGATACGCAGTATTTT
TRBJ2-1 | many | TRBD2 | TRBV6-4 | CASSGLAGGPISSYNEQFF | TGTGCCAGCAGTGGTCTAGCGGGGGGTCCAATAAGCTCCTACAATGAGCAGTTCTTC
TRBJ1-2 | many | - | TRBV5-4 | CASSLGALLDWNGYTF | TGTGCCAGCAGCTTGGGAGCCCTCCTTGACTGGAATGGCTACACCTTC
TRBJ2-3 | few | TRBD2 | TRBV6-6 | CASSYSSGGARGTDTQYF | TGTGCCAGCAGTTACTCTAGCGGGGGGGCCAGGGGCACAGATACGCAGTATTTT
TRBJ2-7 | - | - | TRBV27 | CASSSVTTYEQYF | TGTGCCAGCAGTTCCGTGACCACCTACGAGCAGTACTTC
TRBJ2-3 | - | - | TRBV9 | CASSVRPATDTQYF | TGTGCCAGCAGCGTACGCCCGGCCACAGATACGCAGTATTTT
TRBJ2-5 | - | TRBD2 | TRBV28 | CASCLAGGGMYF | TGTGCCAGCTGTCTAGCGGGGGGCGGGATGTACTTC